These 12 T cell receptor beta chains were sequenced from one sample in a study of blood T cell repertoires in COVID-19. Clones were sequenced by immunoSEQ multiplex PCR, and TCRdb holds only the in-frame ones, with some missing. The table lists over 200,000 clones, 75% to 90% of them singletons, with about 1.3% in the top ten. The sequenced material came from PBMCs or T cells enriched from blood (not recorded which). The receptors come from a man aged 30-40 years who had recovered from COVID-19.

The chain couples TRBV10-1 to TRBJ2-7; perhaps TRBD2 as D (6 bases). CDR1 is WNHNN and CDR2 is SYGVQD in the germline V gene (reference sequence). This CDR3 region has 15 residues. The V and J ends lost 2 bases and 4 bases respectively, with 15 bases between them. In nucleotides, the CDR3 is TGCGCCAGCAGTGAGGCCGGGACTTATCTTTACGAGCAGTACTTC. It encodes CASSEAGTYLYEQYF.

The count of this clone is one. The chain uses TRBV4-3 and TRBJ2-1, with D unclear. Germline CDR1 and CDR2: LGHNA and YSLEER. This CDR3 is 15 amino acids long. Trimming took 3 bases from V and 0 from J, leaving 9 bases between them. CDR3 in DNA: TGCGCCAGCAGCCACCGAGAACGCTCCTACAATGAGCAGTTCTTC. Amino acid sequence: CASSHRERSYNEQFF.

The chain couples TRBV29-1 to TRBJ2-7; 8 bases are a match to TRBD1. CDR3 length equals 13 residues. V lost 5 bases, J lost 7 bases, and 10 bases stayed unmatched. Germline CDR1 and CDR2: SQVTM and ANQGSEA. The DNA for the CDR3 is TGCAGCGTTAGACAGGGGACCGCGGGGGAGCAGTACTTC. Translated: CSVRQGTAGEQYF.

The rearrangement links TRBV2 to TRBJ1-5; a possible D gene is TRBD1 (5 bases). Germline values: CDR1 SNHLY, CDR2 FYNNEI. V lost 2 bases and J 4 bases, leaving 9 bases between the germline ends. The CDR3 covers 14 residues. The CDR3 bases are TGTGCCAGCAGTGAATTCAGGGCTAATCAGCCCCAGCATTTT. Translation: CASSEFRANQPQHF. The full variable domain, in which reference TRBV2 and TRBJ1-5 provide the parts outside the CDR3, is EPEVTQTPSHQVTQMGQEVILRCVPISNHLYFYWYRQILGQKVEFLVSFYNNEISEKSEIFDDQFSVERPDGSNFTLKIRSTKLEDSAMYFCASSEFRANQPQHFGDGTRLSIL.

V usage is TRBV30 and J usage is TRBJ2-7; 13 bases are a match to TRBD2. Looked up from germline, CDR1 is GTSNPN and CDR2 is SVGIG (reference sequence). The CDR3 contains 15 residues. Trimming took 4 bases from V and 6 from J; bases not matched to a gene: 9. The CDR3 DNA reads as TGTGCCTGGAAGGGGACTAGCGGGGATTTTGGCGAGCAGTACTTC. It codes for CAWKGTSGDFGEQYF.

For the CDR3, the DNA is TGTGCCAGCAGCCTGGGACAGATTTCCTACGAGCAGTACTTC. Translated: CASSLGQISYEQYF. The chain is built from TRBV5-4 and TRBJ2-7; 7 bases match TRBD1. This CDR3 spans 14 amino acids. With 4 bases clipped from V and 1 base from J, the junction kept 5 bases outside the gene matches. From germline, CDR1 is SGHNT and CDR2 YYREEE (reference sequence).

V and J are TRBV7-2 and TRBJ1-2, with D uncertain. The V gene's germline CDR1 is SGHTA and CDR2 FQGNSA. CDR3 length: 11 amino acids. The V end was cut by 1 base, the J end by 7 bases, with 4 bases between. The CDR3 protein is CASSLDGGYTF. The CDR3 region has the DNA TGTGCCAGCAGCTTAGACGGTGGCTACACCTTC.

This sequence joins TRBV5-1 and TRBJ2-1, with TRBD2 identical over 11 bases. V gave up 5 bases and J gave up 5 bases; unmatched junction bases: 6. Germline CDR1 is SGHRS and CDR2 is YFSETQ. CDR3 length equals 15 residues. DNA of the CDR3: TGCGCCAGCAGGGGGGGACTAGCGGAGGACAATGAGCAGTTCTTC. The encoded protein is CASRGGLAEDNEQFF.

This sequence joins TRBV3-1 (or the pseudogene TRBV3-2) and TRBJ1-3, with 8 positions matching TRBD1. CDR3 length: 17 residues. V gave up 0 bases and J gave up 2 bases; unmatched junction bases: 6. CDR1 and CDR2 from the germline V gene are LGHDT and YNNKEL (reference sequence). Written as DNA, the CDR3 is TGTGCCAGCAGCCAAGATGAAACGACAGGGGCTGGAAACACCATATATTTT. It specifies CASSQDETTGAGNTIYF.

The chain recombines TRBV21-1 with TRBJ2-7; the tabulated D call, TRBD1, remains unverified against the DNA. TRBV21-1 is classified as a pseudogene. This CDR3 contains 14 residues. The CDR3 spells CASSRIQGSYEQYF. CDR3 sequence (DNA): TGTGCCAGCAGCAGAATACAGGGGTCCTACGAGCAGTACTTC.

The chain carries TRBV2 and TRBJ2-7; tentative D call: TRBD2 (7 bases). V dropped 7 bases and J dropped 2 bases, with 12 bases sitting between them. CDR1 SNHLY and CDR2 FYNNEI come from the germline V gene. There are 13 residues in the CDR3. In DNA, the CDR3 is TGTGCCAGCACGAGGGGGGGTCCCTACGAGCAGTACTTC. Translation: CASTRGGPYEQYF.

This chain links TRBV6-6 with TRBJ2-3, with a weak D call TRBD2 (6 bases). V dropped 2 bases and J dropped 6 bases, with 18 bases sitting between them. CDR1 MNHNY and CDR2 SVGAGI come from the germline V gene (reference sequence). CDR3 length: 16 amino acids. In DNA, the CDR3 is TGTGCCAGCAGTTACAGACTAGTGAGTGTCGTTGATACGCAGTATTTT. This gives the protein CASSYRLVSVVDTQYF.